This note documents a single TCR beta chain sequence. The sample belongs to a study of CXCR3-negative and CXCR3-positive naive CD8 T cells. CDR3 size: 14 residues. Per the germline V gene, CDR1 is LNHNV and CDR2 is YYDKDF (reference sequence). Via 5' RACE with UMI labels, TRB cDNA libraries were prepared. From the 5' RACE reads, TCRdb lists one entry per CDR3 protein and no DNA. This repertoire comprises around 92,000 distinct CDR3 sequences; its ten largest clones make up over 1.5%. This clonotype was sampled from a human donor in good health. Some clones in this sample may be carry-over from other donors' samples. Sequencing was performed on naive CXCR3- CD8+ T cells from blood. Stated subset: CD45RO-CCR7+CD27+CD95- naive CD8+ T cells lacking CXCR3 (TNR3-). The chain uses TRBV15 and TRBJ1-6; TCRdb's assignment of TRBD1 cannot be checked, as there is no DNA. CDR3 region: CATSRAGRDSPLHF.